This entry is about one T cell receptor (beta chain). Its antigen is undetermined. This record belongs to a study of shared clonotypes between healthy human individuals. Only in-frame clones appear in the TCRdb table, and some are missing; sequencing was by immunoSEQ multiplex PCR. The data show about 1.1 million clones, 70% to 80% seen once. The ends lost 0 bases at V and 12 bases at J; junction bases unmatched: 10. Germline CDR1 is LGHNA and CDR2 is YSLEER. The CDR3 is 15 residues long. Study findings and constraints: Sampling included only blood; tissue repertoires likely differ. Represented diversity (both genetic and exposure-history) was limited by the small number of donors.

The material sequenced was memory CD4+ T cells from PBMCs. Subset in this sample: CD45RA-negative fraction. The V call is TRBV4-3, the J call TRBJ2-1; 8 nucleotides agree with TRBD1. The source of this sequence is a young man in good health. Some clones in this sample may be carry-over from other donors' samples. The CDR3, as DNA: TGCGCCAGCAGCCAAGAACGGAGCACAGGGGGGACGCAGTTCTTC. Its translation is CASSQERSTGGTQFF.